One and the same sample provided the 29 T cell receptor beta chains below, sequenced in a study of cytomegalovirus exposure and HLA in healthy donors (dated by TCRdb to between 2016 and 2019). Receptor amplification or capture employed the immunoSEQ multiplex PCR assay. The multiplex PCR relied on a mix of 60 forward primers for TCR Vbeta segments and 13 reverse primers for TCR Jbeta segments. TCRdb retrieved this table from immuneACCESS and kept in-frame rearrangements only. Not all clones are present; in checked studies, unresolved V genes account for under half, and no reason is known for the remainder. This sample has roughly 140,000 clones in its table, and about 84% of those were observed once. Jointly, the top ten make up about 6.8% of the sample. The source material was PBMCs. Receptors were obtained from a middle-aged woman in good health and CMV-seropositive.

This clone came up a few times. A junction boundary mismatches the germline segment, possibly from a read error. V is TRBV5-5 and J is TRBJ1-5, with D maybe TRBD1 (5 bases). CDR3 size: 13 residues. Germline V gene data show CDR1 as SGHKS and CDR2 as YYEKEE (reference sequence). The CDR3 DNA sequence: TGTGCCAGCAGTTTGGGGGGGGATCAGCCCCAGCATTTT. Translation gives CASSLGGDQPQHF. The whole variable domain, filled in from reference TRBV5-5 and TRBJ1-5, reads DAGVTQSPTHLIKTRGQQVTLRCSPISGHKSVSWYQQVLGQGPQFIFQYYEKEERGRGNFPDRFSARQFPNYSSELNVNALLLGDSALYLCASSLGGDQPQHFGDGTRLSIL.

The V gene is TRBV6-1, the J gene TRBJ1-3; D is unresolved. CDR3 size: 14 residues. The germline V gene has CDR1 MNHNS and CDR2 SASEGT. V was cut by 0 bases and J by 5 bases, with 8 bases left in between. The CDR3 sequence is CASSEARSRNTIYF. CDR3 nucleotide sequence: TGTGCCAGCAGTGAAGCGAGGAGCCGAAACACCATATATTTT.

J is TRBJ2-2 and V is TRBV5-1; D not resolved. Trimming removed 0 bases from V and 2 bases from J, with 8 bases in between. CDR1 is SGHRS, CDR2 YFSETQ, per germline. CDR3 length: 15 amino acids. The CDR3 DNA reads TGCGCCAGCAGCTTGGGCCACCTAAACACCGGGGAGCTGTTTTTT. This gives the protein CASSLGHLNTGELFF.

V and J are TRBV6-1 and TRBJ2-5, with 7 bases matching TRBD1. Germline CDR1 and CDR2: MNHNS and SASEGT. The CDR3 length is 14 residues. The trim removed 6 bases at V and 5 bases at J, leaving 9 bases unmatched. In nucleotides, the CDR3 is TGTGCCAGCAGACGACAGGGTTCGGGGGAGACCCAGTACTTC. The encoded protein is CASRRQGSGETQYF.

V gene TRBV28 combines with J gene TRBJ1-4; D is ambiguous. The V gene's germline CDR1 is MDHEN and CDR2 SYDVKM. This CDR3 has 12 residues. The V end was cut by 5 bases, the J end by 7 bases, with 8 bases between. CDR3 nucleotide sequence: TGTGCCAGCAGTCTTAGCTTTGAAAAACTGTTTTTT. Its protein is CASSLSFEKLFF.

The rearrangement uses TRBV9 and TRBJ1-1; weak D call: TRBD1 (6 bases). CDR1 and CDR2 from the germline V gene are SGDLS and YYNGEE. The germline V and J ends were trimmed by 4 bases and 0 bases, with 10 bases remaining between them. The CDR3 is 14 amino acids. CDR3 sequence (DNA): TGTGCCAGCAGCCCAGGACAGATGAACACTGAAGCTTTCTTT. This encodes CASSPGQMNTEAFF.

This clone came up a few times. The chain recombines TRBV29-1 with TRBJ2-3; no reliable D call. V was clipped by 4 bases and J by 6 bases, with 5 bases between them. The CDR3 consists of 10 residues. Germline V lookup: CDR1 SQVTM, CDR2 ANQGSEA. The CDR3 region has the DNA TGCAGCGTTGCCGTGGATACGCAGTATTTT. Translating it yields CSVAVDTQYF.

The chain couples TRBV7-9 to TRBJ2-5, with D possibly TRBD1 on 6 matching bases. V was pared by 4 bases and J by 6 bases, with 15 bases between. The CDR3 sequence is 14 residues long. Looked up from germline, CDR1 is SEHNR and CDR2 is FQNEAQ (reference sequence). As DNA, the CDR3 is TGTGCCAGCAGCTCCGGGACATCTGCTCAGACCCAGTACTTC. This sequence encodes CASSSGTSAQTQYF.

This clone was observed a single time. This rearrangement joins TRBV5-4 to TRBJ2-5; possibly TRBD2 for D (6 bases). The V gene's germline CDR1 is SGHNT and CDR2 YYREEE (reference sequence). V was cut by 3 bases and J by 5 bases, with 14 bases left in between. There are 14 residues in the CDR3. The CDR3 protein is CASSSQRSGETQYF. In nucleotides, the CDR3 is TGTGCCAGCAGCTCCCAACGGAGCGGGGAGACCCAGTACTTC.

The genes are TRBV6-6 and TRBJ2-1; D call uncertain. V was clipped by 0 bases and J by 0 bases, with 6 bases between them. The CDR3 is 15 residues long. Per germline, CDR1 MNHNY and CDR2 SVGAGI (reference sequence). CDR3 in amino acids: CASSYSPPSYNEQFF. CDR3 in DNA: TGTGCCAGCAGTTACTCCCCTCCCTCCTACAATGAGCAGTTCTTC.

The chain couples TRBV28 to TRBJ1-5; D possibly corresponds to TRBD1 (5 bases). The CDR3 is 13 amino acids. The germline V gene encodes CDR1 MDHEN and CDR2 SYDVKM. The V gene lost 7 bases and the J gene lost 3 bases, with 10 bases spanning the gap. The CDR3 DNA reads TGTGCCAGCATGGGGCCCTTCAATCAGCCCCAGCATTTT. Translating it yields CASMGPFNQPQHF.

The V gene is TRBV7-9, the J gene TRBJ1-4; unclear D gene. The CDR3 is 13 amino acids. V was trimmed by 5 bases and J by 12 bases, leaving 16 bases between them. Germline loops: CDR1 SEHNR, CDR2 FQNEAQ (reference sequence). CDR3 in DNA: TGTGCCAGCAGCCGGGTCCCCCCGAACCAACTGTTTTTT. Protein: CASSRVPPNQLFF. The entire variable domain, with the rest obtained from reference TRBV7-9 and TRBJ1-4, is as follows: DTGVSQNPRHKITKRGQNVTFRCDPISEHNRLYWYRQTLGQGPEFLTYFQNEAQLEKSRLLSDRFSAERPKGSFSTLEIQRTEQGDSAMYLCASSRVPPNQLFFGSGTQLSVL.

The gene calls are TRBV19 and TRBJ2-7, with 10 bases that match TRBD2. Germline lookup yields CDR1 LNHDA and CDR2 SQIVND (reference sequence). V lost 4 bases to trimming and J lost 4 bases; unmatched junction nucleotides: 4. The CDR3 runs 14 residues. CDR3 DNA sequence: TGTGCCAGTAGTACCCTAGCGGGAGTATACGAGCAGTACTTC. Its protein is CASSTLAGVYEQYF.

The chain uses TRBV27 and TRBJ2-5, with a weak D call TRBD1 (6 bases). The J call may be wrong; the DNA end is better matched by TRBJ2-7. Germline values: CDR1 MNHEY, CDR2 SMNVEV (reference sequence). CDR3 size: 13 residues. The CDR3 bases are TGTGCCAGCTATCCATATCTAGGGGGCGAGCAGTACTTC. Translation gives CASYPYLGGEQYF.

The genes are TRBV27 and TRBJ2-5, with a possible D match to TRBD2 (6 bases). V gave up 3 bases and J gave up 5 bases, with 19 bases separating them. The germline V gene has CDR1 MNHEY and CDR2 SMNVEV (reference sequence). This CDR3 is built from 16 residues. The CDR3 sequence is CASSFAAVGGWETQYF. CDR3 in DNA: TGTGCCAGCAGTTTTGCCGCAGTGGGGGGTTGGGAGACCCAGTACTTC.

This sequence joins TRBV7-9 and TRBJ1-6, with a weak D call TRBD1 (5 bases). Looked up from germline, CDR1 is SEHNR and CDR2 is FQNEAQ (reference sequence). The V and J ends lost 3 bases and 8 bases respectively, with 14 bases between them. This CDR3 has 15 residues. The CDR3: CASSLGEGLYSPLHF. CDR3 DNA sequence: TGTGCCAGCAGCTTGGGGGAGGGGCTTTATTCACCCCTCCACTTT.

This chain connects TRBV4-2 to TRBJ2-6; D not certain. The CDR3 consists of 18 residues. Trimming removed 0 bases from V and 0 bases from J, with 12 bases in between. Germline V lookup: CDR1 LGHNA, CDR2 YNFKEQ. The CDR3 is CASSQEPGSSSGANVLTF. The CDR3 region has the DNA TGTGCCAGCAGCCAAGAACCTGGGTCTAGCTCTGGGGCCAACGTCCTGACTTTC.

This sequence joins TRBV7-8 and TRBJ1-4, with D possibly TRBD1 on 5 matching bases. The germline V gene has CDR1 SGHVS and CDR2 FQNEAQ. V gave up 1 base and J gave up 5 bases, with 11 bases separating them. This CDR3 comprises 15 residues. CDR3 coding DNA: TGTGCCAGCAGCTTAGATCAGGGCCGGAATGAAAAACTGTTTTTT. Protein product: CASSLDQGRNEKLFF.

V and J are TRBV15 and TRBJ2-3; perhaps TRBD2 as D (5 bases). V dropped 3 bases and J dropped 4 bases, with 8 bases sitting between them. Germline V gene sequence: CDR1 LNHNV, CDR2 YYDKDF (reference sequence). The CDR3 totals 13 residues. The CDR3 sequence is CATSRTKADTQYF. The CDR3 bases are TGTGCCACCAGCAGGACTAAAGCAGATACGCAGTATTTT.

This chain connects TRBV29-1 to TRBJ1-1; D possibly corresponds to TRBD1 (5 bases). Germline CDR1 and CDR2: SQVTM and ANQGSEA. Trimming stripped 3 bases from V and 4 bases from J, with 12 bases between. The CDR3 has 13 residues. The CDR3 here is CSVEWFQGTEAFF. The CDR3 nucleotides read TGCAGCGTTGAGTGGTTTCAGGGCACTGAAGCTTTCTTT.

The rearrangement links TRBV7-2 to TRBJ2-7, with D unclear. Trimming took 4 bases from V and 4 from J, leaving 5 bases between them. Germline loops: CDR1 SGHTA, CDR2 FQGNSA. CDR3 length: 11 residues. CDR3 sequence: CASSYRYEQYF. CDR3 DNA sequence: TGTGCCAGCAGCTACAGATACGAGCAGTACTTC.

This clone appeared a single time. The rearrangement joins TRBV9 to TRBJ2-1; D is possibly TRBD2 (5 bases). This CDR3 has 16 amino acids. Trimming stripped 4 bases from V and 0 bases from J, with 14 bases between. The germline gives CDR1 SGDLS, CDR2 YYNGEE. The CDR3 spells CASSTNSGSSYNEQFF. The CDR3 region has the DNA TGTGCCAGCAGCACCAACTCGGGGAGCTCCTACAATGAGCAGTTCTTC. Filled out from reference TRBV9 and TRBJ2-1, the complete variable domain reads DSGVTQTPKHLITATGQRVTLRCSPRSGDLSVYWYQQSLDQGLQFLIQYYNGEERAKGNILERFSAQQFPDLHSELNLSSLELGDSALYFCASSTNSGSSYNEQFFGPGTRLTVL.

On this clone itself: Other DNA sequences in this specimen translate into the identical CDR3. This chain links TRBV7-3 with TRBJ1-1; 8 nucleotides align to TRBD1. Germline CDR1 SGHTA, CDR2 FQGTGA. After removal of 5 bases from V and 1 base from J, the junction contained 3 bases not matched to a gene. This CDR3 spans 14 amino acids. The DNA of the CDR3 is TGTGCCAGCAGCCTGACAGGGGCGAACACTGAAGCTTTCTTT. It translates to CASSLTGANTEAFF. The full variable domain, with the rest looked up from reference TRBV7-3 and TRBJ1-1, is GAGVSQTPSNKVTEKGKYVELRCDPISGHTALYWYRQSLGQGPEFLIYFQGTGAADDSGLPNDRFFAVRPEGSVSTLKIQRTERGDSAVYLCASSLTGANTEAFFGQGTRLTVV.

The CDR3: CASSPLGVTDTQYF. The CDR3 nucleotides are TGTGCCAGCAGCCCCCTAGGGGTCACAGATACGCAGTATTTT. V is TRBV14 and J is TRBJ2-3, with D maybe TRBD1 (5 bases). The germline V gene encodes CDR1 SGHDN and CDR2 FVKESK. V lost 4 bases to trimming and J lost 2 bases, with 10 bases between them. CDR3 length: 14 residues.

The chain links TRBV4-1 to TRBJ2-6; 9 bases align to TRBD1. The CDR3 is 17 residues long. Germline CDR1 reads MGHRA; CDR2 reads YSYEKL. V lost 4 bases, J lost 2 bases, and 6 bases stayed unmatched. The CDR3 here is CASSRPGTGTGANVLTF. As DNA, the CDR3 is TGCGCCAGCAGCCGTCCCGGGACAGGGACTGGGGCCAACGTCCTGACTTTC.

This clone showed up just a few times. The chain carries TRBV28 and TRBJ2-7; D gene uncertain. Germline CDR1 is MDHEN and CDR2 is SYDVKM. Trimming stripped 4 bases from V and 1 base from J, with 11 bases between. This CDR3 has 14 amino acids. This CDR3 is CASSSRITSYEQYF. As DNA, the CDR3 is TGTGCCAGCAGTTCCAGGATAACTTCCTACGAGCAGTACTTC.

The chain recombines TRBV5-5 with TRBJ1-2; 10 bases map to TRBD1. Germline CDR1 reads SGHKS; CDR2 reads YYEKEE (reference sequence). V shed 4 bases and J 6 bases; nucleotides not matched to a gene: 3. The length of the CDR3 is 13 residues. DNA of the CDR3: TGTGCCAGCAGCCCAGGGACAGGGGATGGCTACACCTTC. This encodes CASSPGTGDGYTF.

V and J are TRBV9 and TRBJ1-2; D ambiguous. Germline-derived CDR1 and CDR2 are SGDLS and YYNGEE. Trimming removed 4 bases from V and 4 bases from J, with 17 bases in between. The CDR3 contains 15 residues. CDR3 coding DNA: TGTGCCAGCAGCCCGGGAAACGGCCGCAGCTATGGCTACACCTTC. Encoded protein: CASSPGNGRSYGYTF.

CDR3 residues: CASSKAGREGTEAFF. As DNA, the CDR3 is TGTGCCAGCAGCAAAGCCGGCAGGGAAGGCACTGAAGCTTTCTTT. V is TRBV21-1 and J is TRBJ1-1; the D call of TRBD1 is as the table states it, not checked on the DNA. TRBV21-1 is given as a pseudogene. The CDR3 is 15 amino acids.